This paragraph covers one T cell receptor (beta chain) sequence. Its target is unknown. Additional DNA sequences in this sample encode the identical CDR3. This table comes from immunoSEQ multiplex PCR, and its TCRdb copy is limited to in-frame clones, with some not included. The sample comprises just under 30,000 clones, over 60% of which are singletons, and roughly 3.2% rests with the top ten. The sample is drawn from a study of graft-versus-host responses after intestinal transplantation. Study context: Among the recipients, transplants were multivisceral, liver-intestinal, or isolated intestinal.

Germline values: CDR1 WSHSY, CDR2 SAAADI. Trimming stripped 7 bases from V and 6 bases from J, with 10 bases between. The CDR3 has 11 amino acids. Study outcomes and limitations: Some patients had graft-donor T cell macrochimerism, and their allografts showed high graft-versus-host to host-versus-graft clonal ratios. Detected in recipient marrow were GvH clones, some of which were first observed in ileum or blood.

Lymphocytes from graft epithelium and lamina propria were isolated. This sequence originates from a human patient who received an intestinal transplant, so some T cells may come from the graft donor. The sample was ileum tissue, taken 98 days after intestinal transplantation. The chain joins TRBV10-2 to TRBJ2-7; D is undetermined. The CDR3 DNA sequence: TGCGCCAGCATTGGAAGAGGCGAGCAGTACTTC. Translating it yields CASIGRGEQYF.